This TCR beta chain was identified during a study of cytomegalovirus exposure and HLA in healthy donors (dated by TCRdb to 2017 to 2019). About the investigation overall: According to an earlier analysis of around 600 of the donors, 150 million to 200 million T cells yielded 117 million unique TCR beta sequences and 276 Gb of sequence data. An early release that covered 500 to 800 HLA-typed donors contained around 300 gigabases of sequencing data and some 87 million unique TCR sequences. Genome-wide SNP genotypes for about 65% of the 666 donors were used in a later genetic analysis, which treated that subset as a discovery cohort. The number of typed donors differed by locus: about 620-640 for A, B, C, DRB1 and DQB1; 522 for DQA1; 606 for DPA1; and around 490 for DPB1. An earlier analysis of about 600 of the donors used high-throughput TCR beta sequencing to judge whether each TCR beta V gene segment behaved as functional or pseudogenic. Class I and class II HLA loci were covered by the typing at four-digit resolution. Among over 350 genotyped donors of the cohort, an average of roughly 240,000 unique TCR beta nucleotide sequences were sequenced per donor, about a sixth of them non-productive. A separate validation cohort of roughly 110 different subjects was used in addition to the roughly 670-subject first cohort. To study patterns of TCR occurrence, a later analysis re-analyzed previously published TCR beta repertoires from 666 donors and added high-resolution HLA genotyping. All discovery cohort repertoires had been generated on a single sequencing platform. Because of strong linkage in the cohort, roughly five DR-DQ haplotypes were treated as single units for association and clustering. High-throughput TCR immunosequencing, statistical association of individual TCRs with disease status, and machine learning were combined to predict cytomegalovirus infection status. Alongside the repertoire data, information on donor age, sex, ethnicity and CMV serostatus was compiled. The later analysis used no new phenotypic data to find candidate immune exposures, relying instead on TCR beta sequences and their occurrence across donors. The genetic ancestry cluster associated with self-reported Caucasian donors included about 84% of the 398 genotyped donors. The study profiled the T cell repertoires of hundreds of subjects by immunosequencing and related them to cytomegalovirus serostatus. The study was designed to test whether signatures of past pathogen exposure could be identified by cataloging public T cell receptors. Paper-wide results and their limitations: Because some donors lacked HLA typing at each locus, the association tests relied only on the typed subset. Strong co-occurrence of HLA alleles, especially DR and DQ, made assigning TCR associations to individual alleles difficult. At a false discovery rate of 0.05, a later analysis linked 16,951 TCR beta sequences to specific HLA alleles. A later analysis found that HLA-associated TCR beta chains were more clonally expanded and had lower generation probabilities than equally common non-associated chains. In a later genetic analysis, a missense DCLRE1C variant was associated with V-gene and J-gene trimming of TCR beta chains, and the association was replicated in an independent cohort. According to a later analysis, parvovirus B19, influenza, CMV and Epstein-Barr virus appeared linked to several top co-occurrence clusters. Seventeen rarely observed V segments, including chromosome 9 orphons, were excluded from the earlier analysis of just under 600 of the donors because counts were too low. A few of the identified cytomegalovirus-associated TCR beta chains were confirmed in vitro to be specific for cytomegalovirus antigens. In an earlier analysis of approximately 590 of the donors, most TCR beta V segments appeared in productive rearrangements about 87% or about 30% of the time, broadly matching IMGT annotations. Some IMGT-functional V segments, including TRBV6-2 and TRBV6-3, could not be distinguished by the 87-base-pair reads and were therefore excluded. The presence/absence analyses assumed that sequencing depth was roughly uniform across donors, and that assumption may not be true. Linkage disequilibrium might explain the correlated functional status among segregating V segments, but an unknown experimental factor could not be excluded. Only TCR beta chains were sequenced in this cohort, and the absence of alpha or paired-chain data limited detectable features. A further reported finding was that TCR beta sequences accurately predicted the HLA-A and HLA-B alleles for most subjects in the first cohort. A later analysis found that most CMV-associated TCR beta chains appeared HLA-restricted, with HLA associations seemingly driven largely by CMV exposure. In a later analysis, TCR association rates were found to vary across HLA loci, with the most associated TCRs seen for DRB1 alleles and the fewest for HLA-C alleles. A group of highly shared sequence variants was considered likely to be a technical artifact of the sequencing pipeline. The authors suggested that the approach could potentially be extended to other disease states and immunological phenotypes. Most TCR sequences were observed very rarely across donors, whereas some public TCRs were present in many individuals. For the cohort, immune exposure information was limited to CMV serostatus. The classifier was reported to diagnose cytomegalovirus status with high specificity and sensitivity in both the original cohort and the validation cohort. The study gave a list of some 150 TCR beta chains associated with cytomegalovirus. In a later genetic analysis, fewer N-insertions in productive TCRs were reported among donors in an Asian-associated ancestry cluster than the roughly 700-donor mean.

The junction shows trimming of 4 bases on V and 5 bases on J, plus 15 bases between the germline ends. The germline V gene (reference sequence) supplies CDR1 MNHEY and CDR2 SMNVEV. The CDR3 covers 14 residues, taking in both the cysteine and the phenylalanine. CDR3 DNA is the only sequence kept; it has 42 bases, read in frame from the first base. A word on this clone: Its antigen target is currently unknown. No much larger clone is present one base from it, and per-base qualities are unavailable.

The cohort was made up of approximately 670 healthy bone marrow donors. At the time of sampling, every cohort member was nominally healthy, though immune exposures that went unrecorded were likely present. The donor tested CMV seronegative and was one of the 352 seronegative cohort members. A peripheral blood sample was provided by each donor, and peripheral blood mononuclear cells were used for TCR beta sequencing. The Qiagen DNeasy Blood Extraction Kit was used to extract genomic DNA from the blood cell samples. Libraries were built with the immunoSEQ multiplex PCR assay. The multiplex PCR relied on a mix of 60 forward primers for TCR Vbeta segments and 13 reverse primers for TCR Jbeta segments. The CDR3 region of rearranged TCR beta genes was amplified from genomic DNA with a multiplex PCR assay. The amplified TCR beta libraries were sequenced on the Illumina HiSeq System as 87-base-pair reads. In the original analysis: A later analysis tallied around 82 million unique TCR beta chains across the 666 repertoires, and about 12 million of those chains were shared by two or more donors. To remove PCR and sequencing errors, raw reads were error-corrected and collapsed into unique sequences using a nearest-neighbor algorithm that merged closely related sequences. CDR3 sequences were aligned to IMGT reference sequences to assign V, D and J gene segments. For a sequence to be retained, at least a six-nucleotide match to both a V gene segment and a J gene segment was required. Rearrangements were classified as productive when the CDR3 lacked stop codons and remained in frame with V and J, and all other rearrangements were classified as non-productive. CDR3 was defined by IMGT convention, running from the second conserved V-encoded cysteine to the conserved J-encoded phenylalanine. Sequences without an unambiguous match to a single V gene segment were excluded from the earlier analysis of about 630 of the donors. An earlier analysis of under 750 of the donors called V segments functional above 56.7% productive rearrangements and segregating when the between-donor standard deviation exceeded 5%. A statistical classification framework was built to diagnose cytomegalovirus status from the catalog of TCR beta chain sequences. V and J gene assignment, in a later analysis, came from comparing TCR nucleotide sequences with IMGT/GENE-DB human TR gene sequences. A later analysis assigned CDR3 sequences and most-parsimonious VDJ recombination scenarios with the TCRdist pipeline. In a later analysis, every TCR beta chain was defined by the combination of its CDR3 amino acid sequence and its V-gene family, and reads without a unique V-gene family were dropped. As a way to deal with suspected cross-contamination and a sequencing artifact, a later analysis dropped under 600 nucleotide sequences that were highly shared and had low generation probability. A later analysis calculated a clonal expansion index for each public chain from normalized within-repertoire ranks of inferred template counts. In a later analysis, generation probabilities were computed with a VDJ recombination model fitted to out-of-frame rearrangements, and the resulting probabilities were checked against IGoR. A later analysis scored TCR-TCR, TCR-HLA and TCR-CMV co-occurrence with hypergeometric tests, applying a repertoire-size bias correction to TCR pairs. In a later analysis, false discovery rates were estimated by permuting HLA or CMV assignments 20 times. A later analysis grouped co-occurring TCRs with DBSCAN, adding TCRdist sequence similarity when clustering within HLA-allele-positive subsets. Repertoires with fewer than 30,000 or more than 120,000 public chains, plus five repertoires with anomalous nucleotide sharing, were excluded from co-occurrence clustering. TCRdb limited this immuneACCESS table to in-frame rearrangements with V and J called. A share of clones is missing; checked studies link under half to unresolved V genes, and the rest is unexplained. That table gives V, J and clone size, and the DNA gave D and trimming. The sample profile shows about 140,000 clones; around three fifths of them were found once. The ten largest clones represent roughly 1.9% of the sample.

Sequencing used PBMCs. The chain is made from TRBV27 and TRBJ2-7; the D gene is possibly TRBD2, with 7 bases matching. This receptor was identified in a male donor in good health and CMV-seronegative. This receptor carries the CDR3 CASSSLGGAHEQYF. The nucleotide sequence is TGTGCCAGCAGTTCTCTGGGGGGGGCTCACGAGCAGTACTTC.